These 17 T cell receptor beta chains were sequenced from one sample in a study of blood T cell repertoires in COVID-19 (dated by TCRdb to 2018 to 2021). Library generation was performed with the immunoSEQ multiplex PCR assay. The table comes from immuneACCESS by way of TCRdb, which keeps in-frame sequences with V and J called. Part of the clones is missing from these tables; in studies checked, under half for an unresolved V gene and the rest for unknown reasons. This sample lists some 260,000 clones; 88% were detected once. Jointly, the top ten make up 0.95% to 1% of the sample. What was sequenced was peripheral blood. The source of these receptors is a woman in her forties who had recovered from COVID-19.

The J gene is TRBJ1-2, the V gene TRBV5-1, with D possibly TRBD1 on 5 matching bases. This CDR3 spans 16 amino acids. V gave up 4 bases and J gave up 1 base, with 17 bases separating them. CDR1 SGHRS and CDR2 YFSETQ come from the germline V gene. The CDR3 DNA sequence: TGCGCCAGCAGCCCCGGGGGACCTACAGTTAACTATGGCTACACCTTC. It yields the protein CASSPGGPTVNYGYTF.

The chain has TRBV29-1 and TRBJ2-5, with D maybe TRBD2 (5 bases). The CDR3 sequence is 13 residues long. The V end was cut by 8 bases, the J end by 1 base, with 14 bases between. Germline V gene lookup returns CDR1 SQVTM and CDR2 ANQGSEA. Here the CDR3 reads CSTSGTAQETQYF. The CDR3 DNA sequence: TGCAGCACCAGCGGCACCGCCCAAGAGACCCAGTACTTC.

V and J are TRBV4-2 and TRBJ2-7; the D gene is possibly TRBD1 (5 bases). Germline V gene sequence: CDR1 LGHNA, CDR2 YNFKEQ. CDR3 length: 14 amino acids. V lost 1 base and J lost 3, with 10 bases in between. The CDR3 DNA reads TGTGCCAGCAGCCAAGGCCTCCAGGGCTACGAGCAGTACTTC. The encoded protein is CASSQGLQGYEQYF.

The rearrangement joins TRBV28 to TRBJ1-1; unclear D gene. The CDR3 has 12 amino acids. From germline, CDR1 is MDHEN and CDR2 SYDVKM. Trimming took 3 bases from V and 4 from J, leaving 6 bases between them. Here the CDR3 reads CASSFPSTEAFF. CDR3 nucleotide sequence: TGTGCCAGCAGTTTTCCTTCCACTGAAGCTTTCTTT.

The chain carries TRBV10-3 and TRBJ2-7; a possible D gene is TRBD2 (7 bases). The V end was cut by 7 bases, the J end by 4 bases, with 26 bases between. CDR1 and CDR2 from the germline V gene are ENHRY and SYGVKD. CDR3 length equals 17 residues. As DNA, the CDR3 is TGTGCCATCACCCCGGGGGCGGGAGTCCTCAGGGGATACGAGCAGTACTTC. Translation gives CAITPGAGVLRGYEQYF.

This chain links TRBV3-1 (or the pseudogene TRBV3-2) with TRBJ2-3; 12 nucleotides match TRBD2. The V gene end was trimmed by 4 bases and the J gene end by 0 bases; junction bases not matched to a gene: 5. Germline V CDR1 and CDR2: LGHDT, YNNKEL (reference sequence). The CDR3 has 17 residues. This chain's CDR3 is CASSPGLAGTSTDTQYF. CDR3 DNA: TGTGCCAGCAGCCCCGGACTAGCGGGGACTAGCACAGATACGCAGTATTTT.

The V and J genes are TRBV14 and TRBJ1-6; D may be TRBD1 (5 bases). V was trimmed by 2 bases and J by 9 bases, leaving 17 bases between them. Per the germline V gene, CDR1 is SGHDN and CDR2 is FVKESK. This CDR3 has 16 amino acids. CDR3 residues: CASSQPDSPQGSPLHF. DNA of the CDR3: TGTGCCAGCAGCCAACCCGACAGCCCCCAGGGTTCACCCCTCCACTTT.

The rearrangement links TRBV27 to TRBJ2-1; D may be TRBD1 (5 bases). The CDR3 is 15 amino acids. Trimming cost V 2 bases and J 2 bases, with 10 bases left between them. Germline V lookup: CDR1 MNHEY, CDR2 SMNVEV (reference sequence). CDR3 sequence (DNA): TGTGCCAGCAGTTTAGCAGGGTCTCCCTACAATGAGCAGTTCTTC. It encodes CASSLAGSPYNEQFF.

A remark on this clone: The identical CDR3 is also encoded by other nucleotide sequences in the sample. The J gene is TRBJ1-3, the V gene TRBV9; maybe TRBD1 (5 bases). This CDR3 is built from 14 residues. Trimming cost V 4 bases and J 4 bases, with 12 bases left between them. Germline CDR1 is SGDLS and CDR2 is YYNGEE. CDR3 residues: CASSPNRGGNTIYF. The CDR3 coding sequence is TGTGCCAGCAGCCCGAATAGGGGCGGAAACACCATATATTTT.

The chain combines TRBV11-2 with TRBJ2-3, with D possibly TRBD2 on 6 matching bases. The CDR3 is 12 residues long. Germline CDR1 reads SGHAT; CDR2 reads FQNNGV. Deletions cut 4 bases from V and 4 bases from J, with 6 bases between. The chain's CDR3 is CASSWGADTQYF. The CDR3, as DNA: TGTGCCAGCAGCTGGGGGGCAGATACGCAGTATTTT.

Only one count was recorded for this clone. The V and J genes are TRBV29-1 and TRBJ2-7; 9 nucleotides line up with TRBD2. This CDR3 has 13 amino acids. Germline V CDR1 and CDR2: SQVTM, ANQGSEA. J gave up 5 bases and V 4 bases, and 6 bases lay outside the gene matches. The DNA of the CDR3 is TGCAGCGTTGCCGCGGGAGGGCCTCACGAGCAGTACTTC. This encodes CSVAAGGPHEQYF.

The rearrangement links TRBV11-3 to TRBJ2-1, with 7 positions matching TRBD2. Germline loops: CDR1 SGHNT, CDR2 YENEEA. CDR3 length: 13 amino acids. The trim removed 6 bases at V and 4 bases at J, leaving 3 bases unmatched. DNA for the CDR3: TGTGCCAGCAGTCTCGGGAGGTACAATGAGCAGTTCTTC. It yields the protein CASSLGRYNEQFF. Full variable domain (rest looked up from reference TRBV11-3 and TRBJ2-1): EAGVVQSPRYKIIEKKQPVAFWCNPISGHNTLYWYLQNLGQGPELLIRYENEEAVDDSQLPKDRFSAERLKGVDSTLKIQPAELGDSAVYLCASSLGRYNEQFFGPGTRLTVL.

CDR3 in amino acids: CASSLAPAGLFGRPQHF. CDR3 nucleotides: TGTGCCAGCAGCTTAGCGCCGGCAGGGTTGTTCGGGAGGCCCCAGCATTTT. The chain links TRBV7-9 to TRBJ1-5, with D possibly being TRBD1 (5 bases). Deletions cut 0 bases from V and 9 bases from J, with 21 bases between. The CDR3 has 17 residues. From germline, CDR1 is SEHNR and CDR2 FQNEAQ (reference sequence).

V usage is TRBV7-2 and J usage is TRBJ2-1; tentatively, D is TRBD2 (5 bases). The CDR3 spans 16 residues. The V and J ends lost 0 bases and 0 bases respectively, with 9 bases between them. Germline CDR1 SGHTA, CDR2 FQGNSA. CDR3 in DNA: TGTGCCAGCAGCTTAGCGGCGGGCCCCTCCTACAATGAGCAGTTCTTC. This sequence encodes CASSLAAGPSYNEQFF.

DNA for the CDR3: TGTGCCAGCAGCTTAGATGGGCTAGCAGCGAACACCGGGGAGCTGTTTTTT. Its protein is CASSLDGLAANTGELFF. The V and J genes are TRBV11-2 and TRBJ2-2; D may be TRBD2 (5 bases). From germline, CDR1 is SGHAT and CDR2 FQNNGV. The CDR3 covers 17 residues. Between the trimmed V and J ends, which lost 0 bases and 0 bases, there was a span of 11 bases.

This clone was seen only once. CDR3 nucleotides: TGTGCCAGCAGCCTCCCCGTGGGGGAGGGCAGCATTCAGTACTTC. Translated: CASSLPVGEGSIQYF. The chain couples TRBV5-4 to TRBJ2-4, with TRBD2 identical over 7 bases. CDR1 is SGHNT and CDR2 is YYREEE in the germline V gene (reference sequence). Losses at the gene ends were 4 bases for V and 9 bases for J; bases not matched to a gene: 13. The CDR3 totals 15 residues.

The rearrangement links TRBV9 to TRBJ2-1, with 7 bases matching TRBD2. The J segment lost 0 bases and the V segment lost 4 bases, leaving 4 bases of the junction unmatched. The CDR3 length is 15 residues. In germline, CDR1 is SGDLS, CDR2 YYNGEE. The CDR3 region has the DNA TGTGCCAGCAGCCCCGGCGGGAGCTCCTACAATGAGCAGTTCTTC. Amino acid sequence: CASSPGGSSYNEQFF.